A selection of T cell receptor beta chains follows, all from one sample in a study of Graves' ophthalmopathy and Graves' hyperthyroidism. A single record per CDR3 protein comes from TCRdb applying MiXCR to the multiplex PCR reads. The table includes 740,000 or so distinct CDR3 sequences, roughly 40% detected once. The sequencing input was peripheral blood. These TCRs come from an adult man with Graves' ophthalmopathy. Both conserved end residues are part of each CDR3. D genes are given only for firm matches. The size of a clone is reported for some rows only, either as once, few or many, or as a class for expanded clones.

- | - | TRBJ2-5 | TRBV11-2 | CASSSPETEETQYF | TGTGCCAGCAGCTCTCCGGAGACGGAGGAGACCCAGTACTTC
- | - | TRBJ2-5 | TRBV25-1 | CANSSTEGETQYF | TGTGCCAACAGCAGTACGGAGGGAGAGACCCAGTACTTC
- | - | TRBJ1-2 | TRBV7-9 | CASSSGTMGHGYTF | TGTGCCAGCAGTTCTGGGACAATGGGGCATGGCTACACCTTC
TRBD1 | many | TRBJ1-2 | TRBV5-5 | CASSHGTGGGYTF | TGTGCCAGCAGCCATGGGACAGGGGGCGGCTACACCTTC
- | few | TRBJ1-1 | TRBV7-9 | CASSFRGGGNTEAFF | TGTGCCAGCAGCTTCAGGGGCGGTGGGAACACTGAAGCTTTCTTT
- | once | TRBJ2-7 | TRBV6-1 | CASSYLASRYEQYF | TGTGCCAGCAGTTACCTTGCTAGCAGGTACGAGCAGTACTTC
- | many | TRBJ1-6 | TRBV7-9 | CASSFTFRGPDSPLHF | TGTGCCAGCAGCTTCACGTTTCGGGGCCCAGATTCACCCCTCCACTTT
TRBD1 | few | TRBJ1-5 | TRBV24-1 | CASSWGQGGGQPQHF | TGTGCCAGCAGTTGGGGACAGGGGGGGGGTCAGCCCCAGCATTTT
- | many | TRBJ1-1 | TRBV6-5 | CASSYSSQVNTEAFF | TGTGCCAGCAGTTACTCGTCACAGGTGAACACTGAAGCTTTCTTT
- | - | TRBJ1-2 | TRBV29-1 | CSQDGQSGYTF | TGCAGCCAGGATGGACAGTCCGGCTACACCTTC
- | - | TRBJ1-2 | TRBV20-1 | CSAKVGAGDYGYTF | TGCAGTGCAAAGGTGGGGGCCGGGGACTATGGCTACACCTTC
TRBD1 | - | TRBJ1-1 | TRBV6-5 | CASRSQTGSMNTEAFF | TGTGCCAGCAGATCCCAGACAGGGTCCATGAACACTGAAGCTTTCTTT
- | many | TRBJ2-5 | TRBV5-1 | CASSLLSPDETQYF | TGCGCCAGCAGCTTGTTGTCCCCTGATGAGACCCAGTACTTC
TRBD1 | many | TRBJ1-2 | TRBV10-3 | CAISEGQGIGSGYTF | TGTGCCATCAGTGAGGGACAGGGGATTGGATCTGGCTACACCTTC
- | many | TRBJ2-5 | TRBV4-3 | CASSQDGGGTQYF | TGCGCCAGCAGCCAAGATGGTGGGGGGACCCAGTACTTC
- | many | TRBJ2-3 | TRBV24-1 | CATQDQGTDTQYF | TGTGCCACCCAAGATCAAGGCACAGATACGCAGTATTTT
TRBD1 | - | TRBJ2-5 | TRBV20-1 | CSVETGTQETQYF | TGCAGTGTCGAGACAGGGACCCAAGAGACCCAGTACTTC
- | many | TRBJ1-1 | TRBV10-3 | CAISDRGQNTEAFF | TGTGCCATCAGTGATAGAGGACAGAACACTGAAGCTTTCTTT
- | - | TRBJ2-2 | TRBV7-9 | CASSHFGGRHTGELFF | TGTGCCAGCAGCCACTTTGGGGGGCGTCACACCGGGGAGCTGTTTTTT
- | - | TRBJ2-6 | TRBV9 | CASSPVGIGANVLTF | TGTGCCAGCAGCCCCGTAGGGATAGGGGCCAACGTCCTGACTTTC
TRBD1 | - | TRBJ1-6 | TRBV4-3 | CASSQVGRGQTNSPLHF | TGCGCCAGCAGCCAAGTGGGGCGGGGACAGACGAATTCACCCCTCCACTTT
- | - | TRBJ1-1 | TRBV5-1 | CASSPRDRGTTEAFF | TGCGCCAGCAGCCCTAGGGACCGGGGGACCACTGAAGCTTTCTTT
- | few | TRBJ2-2 | TRBV29-1 | CSVERGGITGELFF | TGCAGCGTTGAAAGAGGGGGTATCACCGGGGAGCTGTTTTTT
TRBD1 | - | TRBJ2-2 | TRBV19 | CAGSRGTGRELFF | TGTGCCGGTAGTAGAGGGACAGGCAGGGAGCTGTTTTTT
- | many | TRBJ2-7 | TRBV7-2 | CASSLDRLYEQYF | TGTGCCAGCAGCTTAGACAGATTATACGAGCAGTACTTC
- | - | TRBJ1-4 | TRBV9 | CASSPQQPGPEKLFF | TGTGCCAGCAGCCCCCAACAGCCGGGGCCTGAAAAACTGTTTTTT
- | - | TRBJ2-7 | TRBV6-1 | CASSELDSRSEQYF | TGTGCCAGCAGTGAACTTGATTCGAGGTCGGAGCAGTACTTC
- | - | TRBJ2-2 | TRBV25-1 | CASSQGGHSGELFF | TGCGCCAGCAGCCAAGGGGGTCATTCCGGGGAGCTGTTTTTT
- | many | TRBJ1-1 | TRBV10-3 | CAISESSSDAFF | TGTGCCATCAGTGAGTCCTCCTCGGATGCTTTCTTT
- | - | TRBJ2-7 | TRBV20-1 | CSARAPYGMGPLSYEQYF | TGCAGTGCTAGAGCCCCATATGGGATGGGCCCCCTATCCTACGAGCAGTACTTC
TRBD2 | - | TRBJ2-5 | TRBV20-1 | CSAYGRAGQETQYF | TGCAGTGCTTACGGGAGGGCCGGACAAGAGACCCAGTACTTC
- | once | TRBJ1-5 | TRBV7-9 | CASSLVDQPQHF | TGTGCCAGCAGCTTAGTCGACCAGCCCCAGCATTTT
TRBD1 | - | TRBJ2-5 | TRBV6-1 | CASSEWDRKVGETQYF | TGTGCCAGCAGTGAATGGGACAGGAAAGTAGGGGAGACCCAGTACTTC
- | - | TRBJ2-7 | TRBV29-1 | CSVSNSFTSYEQYF | TGCAGCGTCAGCAATAGTTTCACCTCCTACGAGCAGTACTTC
TRBD2 | few | TRBJ2-7 | TRBV7-2 | CASSLASGSVTYEQYF | TGTGCCAGCAGCTTAGCTAGCGGGAGTGTAACCTACGAGCAGTACTTC
- | many | TRBJ2-5 | TRBV7-9 | CASSSQSGRQETQYF | TGTGCCAGCAGCTCCCAAAGCGGGCGGCAAGAGACCCAGTACTTC
- | - | TRBJ2-1 | TRBV24-1 | CATSTARDYNEQFF | TGTGCCACCAGTACGGCGCGAGACTACAATGAGCAGTTCTTC
TRBD1 | few | TRBJ2-5 | TRBV7-9 | CASRPRTGGETQYF | TGTGCCAGCAGGCCAAGGACAGGGGGTGAGACCCAGTACTTC
- | - | TRBJ2-1 | TRBV2 | CASSGRHNEQFF | TGTGCCAGCAGTGGAAGACACAATGAGCAGTTCTTC
- | - | TRBJ1-5 | TRBV6-6 | CASSERGLQPQHF | TGTGCCAGCAGTGAACGGGGCCTTCAGCCCCAGCATTTT
TRBD1 | many | TRBJ1-6 | TRBV6-5 | CASSPGQEGGSPLHF | TGTGCCAGCAGCCCCGGACAGGAAGGCGGTTCACCCCTCCACTTT
- | few | TRBJ2-5 | TRBV10-3 | CASSDDIQETQYF | TGTGCCAGCAGTGACGACATACAAGAGACCCAGTACTTC
TRBD2 | few | TRBJ2-7 | TRBV7-6 | CASSLAGLGKPYEQYF | TGTGCCAGCAGCTTAGCTGGACTAGGGAAGCCCTACGAGCAGTACTTC
TRBD1 | - | TRBJ1-1 | TRBV29-1 | CSLGQGGYGTEAFF | TGCAGCTTAGGACAGGGGGGATATGGGACTGAAGCTTTCTTT
- | - | TRBJ1-6 | TRBV11-2 | CASRRIGERDSPLHF | TGTGCCAGCAGACGTATCGGGGAGAGGGATTCACCCCTCCACTTT
- | many | TRBJ1-5 | TRBV7-8 | CASSKVGGAQHF | TGTGCCAGCAGCAAAGTCGGAGGAGCCCAGCATTTT
- | once | TRBJ2-6 | TRBV10-3 | CAISRGTGANVLTF | TGTGCCATCAGCAGGGGAACTGGGGCCAACGTCCTGACTTTC
TRBD2 | many | TRBJ2-5 | TRBV11-2 | CASSLAGTSGQTQYF | TGTGCCAGCAGCTTGGCCGGGACTAGCGGACAGACCCAGTACTTC
- | many | TRBJ1-4 | TRBV19 | CASSIFGYEKLFF | TGTGCCAGTAGTATCTTCGGTTATGAAAAACTGTTTTTT
TRBD2 | - | TRBJ2-5 | TRBV7-9 | CASSQGPLAGGPETQYF | TGTGCCAGCAGCCAAGGCCCCCTAGCGGGAGGGCCGGAGACCCAGTACTTC
- | many | TRBJ2-7 | TRBV7-2 | CASSLGAGSYEQYF | TGTGCCAGCAGCTTAGGAGCAGGGTCCTACGAGCAGTACTTC
- | few | TRBJ1-5 | TRBV19 | CASRSGVGEGQPQHF | TGTGCCAGTCGGAGTGGTGTGGGGGAGGGTCAGCCCCAGCATTTT